What follows are 11 T cell receptor beta chains derived from one specimen sequenced in a study of T cell repertoires in cytomegalovirus infection. Their cognate antigens are unknown. MiXCR was run by TCRdb on the reads, yielding one entry per CDR3 protein. The table shows some 700,000 distinct CDR3 sequences, with roughly 30% occurring only once. Sequencing was performed on cultured PBMCs, taken from culture after CMV antigen stimulation. Source of these receptors: a human donor in good health (CMV status not recorded). Some clones in this sample may be carry-over from other donors' samples.

This clonotype was seen more than once but under ten times. The rearrangement links TRBV7-6 to TRBJ2-2, with TRBD1 matching over 8 bases. CDR1 is SGHVS and CDR2 is FNYEAQ in the germline V gene. The J segment lost 3 bases and the V segment lost 6 bases, leaving 6 bases of the junction unmatched. This CDR3 has 15 amino acids. The CDR3 DNA reads as TGTGCCAGCAGGTCCGACAGGGGTGACACCGGGGAGCTGTTTTTT. Encoded protein: CASRSDRGDTGELFF. Full variable domain (outside the CDR3, taken from reference TRBV7-6 and TRBJ2-2): GAGVSQSPRYKVTKRGQDVALRCDPISGHVSLYWYRQALGQGPEFLTYFNYEAQQDKSGLPNDRFSAERPEGSISTLTIQRTEQRDSAMYRCASRSDRGDTGELFFGEGSRLTVL.

This sequence joins TRBV20-1 and TRBJ2-6; 11 nucleotides match TRBD1. The CDR3 totals 16 residues. The V gene end was trimmed by 3 bases and the J gene end by 2 bases; junction bases not matched to a gene: 3. Germline CDR1 reads DFQATT; CDR2 reads SNEGSKA (reference sequence). The CDR3 protein is CSASGQGAAGANVLTF. CDR3 coding DNA: TGCAGTGCTAGCGGACAGGGGGCAGCTGGGGCCAACGTCCTGACTTTC.

This clonotype occurred a few times. The V and J genes are TRBV7-9 and TRBJ2-7, with 9 bases aligning to TRBD1. CDR1 is SEHNR and CDR2 is FQNEAQ in the germline V gene (reference sequence). The CDR3 loop spans 16 amino acids. The trim removed 4 bases at V and 0 bases at J, leaving 7 bases unmatched. CDR3 sequence (DNA): TGTGCCAGCAGCTCCTCCGGGACAGGGCCCTCCTACGAGCAGTACTTC. Its translation is CASSSSGTGPSYEQYF.

V and J are TRBV6-5 and TRBJ2-5; TRBD2 might be the D (5 bases). This CDR3 is 15 amino acids long. Deletions cut 2 bases from V and 5 bases from J, with 15 bases between. Per germline, CDR1 MNHEY and CDR2 SVGAGI. As DNA, the CDR3 is TGTGCCAGCAGTTACAGAGCGGCAGAGCAGGAGACCCAGTACTTC. Its translation is CASSYRAAEQETQYF.

The chain recombines TRBV4-2 with TRBJ2-7; D possibly corresponds to TRBD2 (5 bases). CDR1 and CDR2 from the germline V gene are LGHNA and YNFKEQ. The V end was cut by 2 bases, the J end by 4 bases, with 15 bases between. This CDR3 is 15 amino acids long. In DNA, the CDR3 is TGTGCCAGCAGCCAATCGGCTAGCTTGGGGTACGAGCAGTACTTC. This gives the protein CASSQSASLGYEQYF.

This clonotype was picked up a small number of times. The chain couples TRBV10-3 to TRBJ2-4; D is possibly TRBD1 (6 bases). Germline V gene sequence: CDR1 ENHRY, CDR2 SYGVKD. CDR3 size: 13 residues. V shed 6 bases and J shed 7 bases, with 13 bases lying between them. The CDR3 DNA reads as TGTGCCATCAGGGACAGTCCGCTGAACATTCAGTACTTC. Translating gives CAIRDSPLNIQYF.

This clonotype was seen at least ten times. The V gene is TRBV6-1, the J gene TRBJ2-1; 10 bases fit TRBD2. Germline CDR1 reads MNHNS; CDR2 reads SASEGT. With V trimmed by 7 bases and J by 8 bases, 5 bases remained unmatched. This CDR3 spans 13 amino acids. As DNA, the CDR3 is TGTGCCAGCAAGCTAGCGGGAGTTGATGAGCAGTTCTTC. Its protein is CASKLAGVDEQFF.

This chain uses TRBV2 with TRBJ1-1; D unresolved. V gave up 9 bases and J gave up 3 bases, with 17 bases separating them. The V gene's germline CDR1 is SNHLY and CDR2 FYNNEI. CDR3 size: 14 residues. This chain's CDR3 is CASTDGFAYTEAFF. CDR3 nucleotides: TGTGCCAGTACAGACGGATTTGCGTACACTGAAGCTTTCTTT.

This clonotype was seen a few times. This chain joins TRBV6-8 and TRBJ2-3; 12 bases map to TRBD2. Germline lookup yields CDR1 MNHGY and CDR2 SAAAGT. Trimming at V came to 4 bases and at J to 7 bases, leaving 9 bases not matched to a gene. The CDR3 length is 16 residues. The CDR3 region has the DNA TGTGCCAGCAGTTCGCCGACTAGCGGGAGTAGAAATACGCAGTATTTT. Its protein is CASSSPTSGSRNTQYF.

The chain's CDR3 is CASSPWEASGVSTDTQYF. CDR3 DNA sequence: TGCGCCAGCAGCCCCTGGGAGGCGAGCGGGGTGTCCACAGATACGCAGTATTTT. The rearrangement joins TRBV4-1 to TRBJ2-3; 7 bases map to TRBD2. Germline V gives CDR1 MGHRA, CDR2 YSYEKL. This CDR3 has 18 residues. The ends lost 4 bases at V and 2 bases at J; junction bases unmatched: 15.

This clonotype appeared a few times. This chain's CDR3 is CASGDRLTEAFF. CDR3 DNA: TGTGCCAGTGGAGACAGGTTGACTGAAGCTTTCTTT. The chain links TRBV6-2 or TRBV6-3 to TRBJ1-1, with D possibly matching TRBD1 (6 bases). The CDR3 loop spans 12 amino acids. The ends were cut back, 9 bases at V and 5 bases at J, with 13 bases in the middle. The germline gives CDR1 MNHEY, CDR2 SVGEGT.